The T cell receptor beta chain described here comes from a study of blood T cell repertoires in COVID-19. Sequencing used immunoSEQ multiplex PCR; TCRdb keeps in-frame clones, though not all of them. The sample holds about 110,000 clones, around 80% seen once. Germline CDR1 is SGHVS and CDR2 is FQNEAQ. The V and J ends lost 2 bases and 3 bases, in that order; junction bases with no gene match: 7. The CDR3 length is 16 residues. V gene TRBV7-8 combines with J gene TRBJ2-7, with TRBD2 matching 10 bases. The sequenced sample consisted of peripheral blood. The TCR sequence derives from a human donor in a cohort sampled during active or convalescent COVID-19. Here the CDR3 reads CASSLRGTSEYYEQYF. The CDR3 bases are TGTGCCAGCAGCTTAAGGGGGACTAGCGAATACTACGAGCAGTACTTC.